A selection of T cell receptor beta chains follows, all from one sample in a study of cytomegalovirus exposure and HLA in healthy donors. Some clones are missing from TCRdb's copy, which holds only in-frame ones; the method was immunoSEQ multiplex PCR. Found here are about 250,000 clones, just over 70% of them singletons; the top ten hold roughly 2.4%. Sample: PBMCs. These receptors were collected from a female donor in good health and CMV-seronegative. The CDR3 runs from the conserved cysteine through the conserved F or W. The D gene is left open where the match is weak. Where a row states a size, it is once, few, many or the class of an expanded clone; other rows omit it.

D	size	V	J	CDR3	DNA
-	-	TRBV27	TRBJ1-2	CASSLTPYGGPSSNYGYTF	TGTGCCAGCAGTTTAACCCCCTACGGAGGGCCCAGTTCTAACTATGGCTACACCTTC
-	-	TRBV7-9	TRBJ2-7	CSSSLGRGYEQYF	TGTTCCAGCAGCCTTGGACGGGGATACGAGCAGTACTTC
-	few	TRBV5-4	TRBJ1-1	CASSSGGLDTEAFF	TGTGCCAGCAGCAGTGGGGGGTTGGACACTGAAGCTTTCTTT
-	-	TRBV27	TRBJ1-4	CASSFSLRENEKLFF	TGTGCCAGCAGTTTTTCTCTGCGGGAAAATGAAAAACTGTTTTTT
TRBD2	-	TRBV27	TRBJ2-1	CASGAGTSAYNEQFF	TGTGCCAGCGGCGCCGGGACTAGCGCATACAATGAGCAGTTCTTC
TRBD1	-	TRBV6-5	TRBJ1-6	CASSSRGGAQNSPLHF	TGTGCCAGCAGTTCTCGAGGGGGCGCACAGAATTCACCCCTCCACTTT
-	-	TRBV7-3	TRBJ2-3	CASSLLASESDTQYF	TGTGCCAGCAGCTTATTGGCTAGTGAGTCAGATACGCAGTATTTT
TRBD2	-	TRBV4-2	TRBJ2-1	CASSQRLAGYYNEQFF	TGTGCCAGCAGCCAGAGGCTAGCGGGATACTACAATGAGCAGTTCTTC
-	-	TRBV14	TRBJ1-1	CASSPGAGDLNTEAFF	TGTGCCAGCAGCCCAGGTGCGGGGGATTTGAACACTGAAGCTTTCTTT
TRBD2	-	TRBV7-9	TRBJ2-7	CASSLSPGLAVDRLYEQYF	TGTGCCAGCAGCTTATCTCCGGGACTAGCGGTCGACCGCCTCTACGAGCAGTACTTC
TRBD2	-	TRBV2	TRBJ2-1	CASSDGTSLSEQFF	TGTGCCAGCAGTGACGGGACTAGCTTAAGTGAGCAGTTCTTC
TRBD1	few	TRBV14	TRBJ2-1	CASSLRQGLDGEQFF	TGTGCCAGCAGCCTACGACAGGGGTTGGACGGTGAGCAGTTCTTC
-	-	TRBV2	TRBJ2-7	CASSAYRDDEQYF	TGTGCCAGCAGTGCATACAGGGACGACGAGCAGTACTTC